Listed here are 14 T cell receptor beta chains from one sample, sequenced in a study of response to subunit inactivated influenza vaccine. One entry per CDR3 protein results from TCRdb running MiXCR on the RT-PCR reads. The sample has 430,000 or so distinct CDR3 sequences; roughly 11% are singletons. Sequenced here: PBMCs from blood, sampled roughly 47 days after vaccination. Source of these receptors: a man aged 50-60 years who received an inactivated influenza vaccine.

The chain has TRBV28 and TRBJ1-2; D perhaps matches TRBD1 (5 bases). CDR3 length equals 14 residues. The germline V and J ends were trimmed by 6 bases and 3 bases, with 14 bases remaining between them. CDR1 and CDR2 (germline): MDHEN, SYDVKM. The CDR3 reads CASSRPGADYGYTF. The CDR3 DNA follows: TGTGCCAGCAGCAGGCCTGGGGCGGACTATGGCTACACCTTC.

This chain joins TRBV5-1 and TRBJ2-1; 7 bases are shared with TRBD2. The V segment lost 3 bases and the J segment 6 bases; nucleotides outside the gene matches: 9. The germline CDR1 and CDR2 sequences are SGHRS and YFSETQ. This CDR3 has 15 amino acids. This CDR3 reads CASSWSPGGSNEQFF. In nucleotides, the CDR3 is TGCGCCAGCAGCTGGTCTCCGGGAGGATCCAATGAGCAGTTCTTC.

The chain links TRBV12-3 or TRBV12-4 to TRBJ1-2; the D is unclear. V was trimmed by 2 bases and J by 1 base, leaving 5 bases between them. The CDR3 loop spans 13 amino acids. CDR3 sequence (DNA): TGTGCCAGCAGTTTAACCTTTAACTATGGCTACACCTTC. Translated: CASSLTFNYGYTF.

Regarding this clonotype: Relative to the germline gene, one junction end is altered; a read error may explain this. V gene TRBV5-1 combines with J gene TRBJ2-3, with D possibly TRBD1 on 6 matching bases. The CDR3 is 15 amino acids. Germline V gene data show CDR1 as SGHRS and CDR2 as YFSETQ. This CDR3 reads CAGSWGTGRADTQYF. CDR3 bases: TGCGCCGGCAGCTGGGGAACAGGGCGGGCAGATACGCAGTATTTT.

The gene calls are TRBV29-1 and TRBJ2-3, with 7 nucleotides matching TRBD2. This CDR3 has 12 residues. V lost 7 bases to trimming and J lost 2 bases; unmatched junction nucleotides: 3. Germline assignment: CDR1 SQVTM and CDR2 ANQGSEA. The CDR3 region has the DNA TGCAGCGGAGCGGGGCCCACAGATACGCAGTATTTT. Residues: CSGAGPTDTQYF.

This clonotype was counted ten times or more. V gene TRBV29-1 combines with J gene TRBJ2-5, with D unresolved. This CDR3 is built from 13 residues. The V end lost 6 bases, the J end lost 0 bases, and 11 bases lay between the germline ends. CDR1 is SQVTM and CDR2 is ANQGSEA in the germline V gene. The CDR3 protein is CSVTLSYQETQYF. CDR3 DNA sequence: TGCAGCGTGACTCTAAGCTACCAAGAGACCCAGTACTTC.

This clonotype occurred many times. The chain is built from TRBV12-3 or TRBV12-4 and TRBJ2-2; D is perhaps TRBD1 or TRBD2 (6 bases each). V was cut by 3 bases and J by 1 base, with 12 bases left in between. This CDR3 has 16 amino acids. The CDR3 region is CASSLMGGRNTGELFF. CDR3 nucleotide sequence: TGTGCCAGCAGTTTGATGGGGGGCCGGAACACCGGGGAGCTGTTTTTT.

This clonotype was counted a few times. V usage is TRBV4-2 and J usage is TRBJ2-3; possible D gene TRBD1, 6 bases. The germline V gene encodes CDR1 LGHNA and CDR2 YNFKEQ. Trimming took off 0 bases at V and 3 bases at J, with 10 bases between the two ends. The CDR3 extends over 15 amino acids. The CDR3 bases are TGTGCCAGCAGCCAAGATCACAGGGCAACAGATACGCAGTATTTT. It codes for CASSQDHRATDTQYF.

This rearrangement joins TRBV7-6 to TRBJ2-1; 10 bases are shared with TRBD2. Germline V gene sequence: CDR1 SGHVS, CDR2 FNYEAQ. The CDR3 consists of 18 residues. With V trimmed by 3 bases and J by 8 bases, 16 bases remained unmatched. CDR3 protein: CASSFIAGGRELVYEQFF. The CDR3 region has the DNA TGTGCCAGCAGCTTTATAGCGGGGGGACGAGAACTAGTCTATGAGCAGTTCTTC.

This chain joins TRBV7-8 and TRBJ2-1; TRBD2 matches at 12 bases. V lost 1 base and J lost 8; bases outside the gene matches: 6. There are 16 residues in the CDR3. In germline, CDR1 is SGHVS, CDR2 FQNEAQ. The CDR3 nucleotides are TGTGCCAGCAGCTTAGGACTAGCGGGAGATGGTGATGAGCAGTTCTTC. Its protein product is CASSLGLAGDGDEQFF.

The V gene is TRBV7-9, the J gene TRBJ2-3, with 11 bases that match TRBD2. The CDR3 length is 16 residues. With V trimmed by 10 bases and J by 1 base, 10 bases remained unmatched. The germline gives CDR1 SEHNR, CDR2 FQNEAQ (reference sequence). CDR3 sequence reads: CATIGTSGIRTDTQYF. The CDR3 bases are TGTGCCACCATAGGGACTAGCGGAATCCGCACAGATACGCAGTATTTT.

This clonotype was seen at least ten times. The chain recombines TRBV12-3 or TRBV12-4 with TRBJ2-7; D is unclear. The CDR3 is made up of 13 amino acids. The ends were cut back, 1 base at V and 2 bases at J, with 6 bases in the middle. Here the CDR3 reads CASSLGLPYEQYF. The CDR3 DNA is TGTGCCAGCAGTTTAGGCCTACCCTACGAGCAGTACTTC.

V gene TRBV24-1 combines with J gene TRBJ2-7; D may be TRBD1 or TRBD2 (6 bases each). Germline lookup yields CDR1 KGHDR and CDR2 SFDVKD. There are 12 residues in the CDR3. The DNA of the CDR3 is TGTGTCAAGGGGGGACCACCCTACGAGCAGTACTTC. Residues: CVKGGPPYEQYF.

This clonotype has at least ten counts. The chain uses TRBV5-1 and TRBJ2-1, with D possibly being TRBD1 or TRBD2 (5 bases each). Germline CDR1 SGHRS, CDR2 YFSETQ. There are 12 residues in the CDR3. V lost 9 bases, J lost 10 bases, and 17 bases lay in between. For the CDR3, the DNA is TGCGCCACCGCCCGGGACCTGGGGGAGCAGTTCTTC. Its translation: CATARDLGEQFF.